These T cell receptor beta chains were read from a single sample in a study of blood T cell repertoires in COVID-19. Some clones are missing from TCRdb's copy, which holds only in-frame ones; the method was immunoSEQ multiplex PCR. The sample lists about 370,000 clones, roughly 90% occurring once. The specimen sequenced was peripheral blood. All receptors derive from a woman younger than 45 with COVID-19, enrolled during active disease. Both conserved end residues are part of each CDR3. The D gene is left open where the match is weak. Clone sizes are given selectively: once, few, many, or a class where the clone is expanded.

.	.	TRBV7-2	TRBJ1-1	TGTGCCAGCAGCCGCCAAGGACAAGACACTGAAGCTTTCTTT	CASSRQGQDTEAFF
.	.	TRBV28	TRBJ1-5	TGTGCCAGCAGTTTAGGAGGGACGTGGTATAGCAATCAGCCCCAGCATTTT	CASSLGGTWYSNQPQHF
.	.	TRBV6-5	TRBJ2-1	TGTGCCAGCAGATTGACGGAGAACAATGAGCAGTTCTTC	CASRLTENNEQFF
TRBD1	.	TRBV19	TRBJ1-4	TGTGCCAGTAGTATTCAAGGGACAGCTAATGAAAAACTGTTTTTT	CASSIQGTANEKLFF
.	.	TRBV13	TRBJ2-7	TGTGCCAGCAGCGGCCGGCGCGGGTCCCCCTACGAGCAGTACTTC	CASSGRRGSPYEQYF
TRBD1	few	TRBV9	TRBJ1-6	TGTGCCAGCAGTTTTAACAGGGGGGATTCACCCCTCCACTTT	CASSFNRGDSPLHF
.	once	TRBV12-3/TRBV12-4	TRBJ2-1	TGTGCCAGCAGTGGGGCAGGAAATGAGCAGTTCTTC	CASSGAGNEQFF
TRBD1	.	TRBV20-1	TRBJ1-5	TGCAGTGCTAGTTTAGGGGGCTCTCAGCCCCAGCATTTT	CSASLGGSQPQHF
.	.	TRBV11-3	TRBJ2-3	TGTGCCAGCAGCTTAGGCGTACTACAAGATACGCAGTATTTT	CASSLGVLQDTQYF
.	.	TRBV19	TRBJ2-3	TGTGCCAGTAGTATTGGAGGTAGCGAGGTAGATACGCAGTATTTT	CASSIGGSEVDTQYF
.	.	TRBV14	TRBJ2-2	TGTGCCAGCAGCCAAACTATCCCAAGCGGCACCGGGGAGCTGTTTTTT	CASSQTIPSGTGELFF
TRBD1	.	TRBV15	TRBJ1-1	TGTGCCACCAGCTCCCCGGGGGGACAGGGCACTGAAGCTTTCTTT	CATSSPGGQGTEAFF
TRBD1	.	TRBV28	TRBJ1-4	TGTGCCAGCACTCCCCCGGACAGGGCCCGAGGGGAACTGTTTTTT	CASTPPDRARGELFF
.	.	TRBV28	TRBJ2-3	TGTGCCAGCAGTGGGGGGGCCCAAGATACGCAGTATTTT	CASSGGAQDTQYF
TRBD1	.	TRBV29-1	TRBJ2-2	TGCAGCGCATGGACAGGGCCCACCGGGGAGCTGTTTTTT	CSAWTGPTGELFF
TRBD1	.	TRBV24-1	TRBJ1-2	TGTGCCACCAGTGACGATGACAGGGTAGTTGGCTACACCTTC	CATSDDDRVVGYTF
TRBD1	.	TRBV11-1	TRBJ2-5	TGTGCCAGCAGCTTAGCTGGGACAGGGGGAGAGACCCAGTACTTC	CASSLAGTGGETQYF
.	.	TRBV7-2	TRBJ1-4	TGTGCCAGCAGTCCATCCGGGATCAATGAAAAACTGTTTTTT	CASSPSGINEKLFF
.	once	TRBV6-2/TRBV6-3	TRBJ1-6	TGTGCCAGCAGTCCAACAGGCCACAGGAATAATTCACCCCTCCACTTT	CASSPTGHRNNSPLHF
TRBD1	once	TRBV6-5	TRBJ1-5	TGTGCCAGCAGCTACAGGGGAGGCGTTTCGGATCAGCCCCAGCATTTT	CASSYRGGVSDQPQHF
TRBD1	few	TRBV6-5	TRBJ2-1	TGTGCCAGCATGACAGGGGTGGCTCATGAGCAGTTCTTC	CASMTGVAHEQFF
.	.	TRBV3-1/TRBV3-2	TRBJ1-3	TGTGCCAGCAGCCAAGCGGGGTTTGCTGGAAACACCATATATTTT	CASSQAGFAGNTIYF
TRBD1	.	TRBV11-3	TRBJ1-3	TGTGCCAGCAGTCGACAGGGGACTGGAAACACCATATATTTT	CASSRQGTGNTIYF
TRBD1	.	TRBV19	TRBJ1-3	TGTGCCAGTAGTACTCTCCCGGGACAGCAGCGAGGAAACACCATATATTTT	CASSTLPGQQRGNTIYF
.	.	TRBV6-1	TRBJ1-6	TGTGCCAGCAGTGACAGGGGCTATAATTCACCCCTCCACTTT	CASSDRGYNSPLHF
.	.	TRBV19	TRBJ2-2	TGTGCCAGTAGTATACCCCCCTCCGGGGAGCTGTTTTTT	CASSIPPSGELFF
TRBD1	.	TRBV29-1	TRBJ2-3	TGCAGCGTTGGACAGGGACCAGATACGCAGTATTTT	CSVGQGPDTQYF
TRBD1	.	TRBV6-5	TRBJ1-2	TGTGCCAGCAGTTACTCCGGGACAGGGGTTGGCTACACCTTC	CASSYSGTGVGYTF
.	.	TRBV6-4	TRBJ2-3	TGTGCCAGCAGCCCCGGGACTTCAGATACGCAGTATTTT	CASSPGTSDTQYF
.	.	TRBV5-8	TRBJ2-1	TGTGCCAGCAGCCCAATACCGAATAGCTCCTACAATGAGCAGTTCTTC	CASSPIPNSSYNEQFF
TRBD1	few	TRBV6-6	TRBJ1-3	TGTGCCAGCAGGCTACAGGGGGGGAACACCATATATTTT	CASRLQGGNTIYF
.	.	TRBV7-8	TRBJ1-1	TGTGCCAGCAGCCCCGGGGGGCAGGGGTACAGAAACACTGAAGCTTTCTTT	CASSPGGQGYRNTEAFF
TRBD1	.	TRBV2	TRBJ2-6	TGTGCCAGCAGAGTCCAGGGGGACACTGGGGCCAACGTCCTGACTTTC	CASRVQGDTGANVLTF
TRBD1	.	TRBV11-3	TRBJ1-1	TGTGCCAGCAAACTACAGGGGGCCACTGAAGCTTTCTTT	CASKLQGATEAFF
TRBD2	once	TRBV5-4	TRBJ2-2	TGTGCCAGCAGCTTGGGGGGGACTAGCGGGGCCACCGGGGAGCTGTTTTTT	CASSLGGTSGATGELFF
.	.	TRBV5-6	TRBJ2-3	TGTGCCAGCAGCTCCCCGCCAGTTGGCACAGATACGCAGTATTTT	CASSSPPVGTDTQYF
.	once	TRBV4-2	TRBJ2-1	TGTGCCAGCAGCCCCCCAGAGGCTATCCAACATGAGCAGTTCTTC	CASSPPEAIQHEQFF
.	once	TRBV10-3	TRBJ2-7	TGTGCCATCAGTGAGAGGCAGGGCCCAGTTAACTACGAGCAGTACTTC	CAISERQGPVNYEQYF
.	.	TRBV11-2	TRBJ2-7	TGTGCCAGCAGTCCATCCCCCTGGCGGACAGACTACTACGAGCAGTACTTC	CASSPSPWRTDYYEQYF
.	.	TRBV5-1	TRBJ2-2	TGCGCCAGCAGCTTCTCTGCAGGGTCCACCGGGGAGCTGTTTTTT	CASSFSAGSTGELFF
TRBD1	.	TRBV6-1	TRBJ1-3	TGTGCCAGCAGTGGGGACAGGGTTGGCTCTGGAAACACCATATATTTT	CASSGDRVGSGNTIYF
.	.	TRBV29-1	TRBJ2-3	TGCAGCGTTGCTGCCCCAAGACAGGACCCAGATACGCAGTATTTT	CSVAAPRQDPDTQYF
.	.	TRBV29-1	TRBJ2-2	TGCAGCGTTGAAGCCCCCAGGGGGGTCGGTACCGGGGAGCTGTTTTTT	CSVEAPRGVGTGELFF
.	once	TRBV9	TRBJ2-1	TGTGCCAGCAGCGTACTTCAGCGAGCCTCCTACAATGAGCAGTTCTTC	CASSVLQRASYNEQFF
TRBD2	.	TRBV2	TRBJ2-5	TGTGCCAGCAGTCGATCAACTAGCGGGGGGGCCTCAGAGACCCAGTACTTC	CASSRSTSGGASETQYF
TRBD2	.	TRBV6-5	TRBJ2-1	TGTGCCAGCAGTTACGGCCTAGCGGGAGTGGTTGAGCAGTTCTTC	CASSYGLAGVVEQFF
TRBD1	.	TRBV4-1	TRBJ2-3	TGCGCCAGCAGCCCCAACCACAGGGGCGCAGATACGCAGTATTTT	CASSPNHRGADTQYF
.	.	TRBV11-2	TRBJ2-3	TGTGCCAGCAGCTGGACTCCTCCAGATACGCAGTATTTT	CASSWTPPDTQYF
.	.	TRBV18	TRBJ2-5	TGTGCCAGCTCACCTGACCAGGGGCGCGGGGAGACCCAGTACTTC	CASSPDQGRGETQYF
.	.	TRBV5-6	TRBJ1-1	TGTGCCAGCAGCCTTGAAGAGACACCTACGGCTTTCTTT	CASSLEETPTAFF
.	.	TRBV27	TRBJ2-1	TGTGCCAGCAGTTTTACCACAGGCCAGCAGTTCTTC	CASSFTTGQQFF
TRBD1	.	TRBV7-2	TRBJ2-7	TGTGCCAGCAGCCCACAGGGGAGCTCCTACGAGCAGTACTTC	CASSPQGSSYEQYF
TRBD1	.	TRBV6-1	TRBJ1-3	TGTGCCAGCAGTGGGGTGGGACAGCACTCTGGAAACACCATATATTTT	CASSGVGQHSGNTIYF
.	.	TRBV13	TRBJ2-3	TGTGCCAGCTCCGTCGGTCGCACAGATACGCAGTATTTT	CASSVGRTDTQYF
.	.	TRBV4-3	TRBJ2-7	TGCGCCAGCAGCCAAGTAAGCACGAGCTCCTACGAGCAGTACTTC	CASSQVSTSSYEQYF